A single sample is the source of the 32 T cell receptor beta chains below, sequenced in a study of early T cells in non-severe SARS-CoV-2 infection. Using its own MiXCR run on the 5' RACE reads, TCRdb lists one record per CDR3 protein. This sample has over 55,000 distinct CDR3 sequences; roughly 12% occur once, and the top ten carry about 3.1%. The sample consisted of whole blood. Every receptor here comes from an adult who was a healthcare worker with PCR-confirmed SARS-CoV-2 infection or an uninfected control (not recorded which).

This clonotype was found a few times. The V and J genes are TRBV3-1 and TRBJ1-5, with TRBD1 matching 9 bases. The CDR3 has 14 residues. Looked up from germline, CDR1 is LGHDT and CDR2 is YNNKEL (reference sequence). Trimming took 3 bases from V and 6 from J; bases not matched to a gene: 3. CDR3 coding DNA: TGTGCCAGCAGCCACGGGACAGGGCTTCAGCCCCAGCATTTT. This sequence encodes CASSHGTGLQPQHF.

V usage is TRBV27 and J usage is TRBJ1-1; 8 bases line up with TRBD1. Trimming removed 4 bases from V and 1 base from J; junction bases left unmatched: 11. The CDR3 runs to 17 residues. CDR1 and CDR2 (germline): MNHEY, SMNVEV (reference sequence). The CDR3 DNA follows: TGTGCCAGCAGTTCGCTGGGCAGGGGGCTTGGGAACACTGAAGCTTTCTTT. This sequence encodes CASSSLGRGLGNTEAFF.

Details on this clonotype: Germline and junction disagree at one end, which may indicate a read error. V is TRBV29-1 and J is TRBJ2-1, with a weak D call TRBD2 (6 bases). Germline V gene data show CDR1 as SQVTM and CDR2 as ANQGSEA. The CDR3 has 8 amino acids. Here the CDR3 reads CSVEEGSF. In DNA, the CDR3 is TGCAGCGTTGAGGAGGGGTCCTTC.

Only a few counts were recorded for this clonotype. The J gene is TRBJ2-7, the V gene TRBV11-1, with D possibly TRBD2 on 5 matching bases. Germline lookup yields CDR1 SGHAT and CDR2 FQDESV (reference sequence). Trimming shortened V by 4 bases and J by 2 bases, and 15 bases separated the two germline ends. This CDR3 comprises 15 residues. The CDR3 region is CASSYTDGETYEQYF. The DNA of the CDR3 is TGTGCCAGCAGCTACACGGACGGGGAGACCTACGAGCAGTACTTC.

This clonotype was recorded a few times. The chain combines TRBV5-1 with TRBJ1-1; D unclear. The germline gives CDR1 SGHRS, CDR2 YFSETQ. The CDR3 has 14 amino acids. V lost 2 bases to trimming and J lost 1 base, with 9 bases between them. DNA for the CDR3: TGCGCCAGCAGCTTCTCTACTGGGAACACTGAAGCTTTCTTT. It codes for CASSFSTGNTEAFF. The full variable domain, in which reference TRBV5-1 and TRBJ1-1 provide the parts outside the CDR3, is KAGVTQTPRYLIKTRGQQVTLSCSPISGHRSVSWYQQTPGQGLQFLFEYFSETQRNKGNFPGRFSGRQFSNSRSEMNVSTLELGDSALYLCASSFSTGNTEAFFGQGTRLTVV.

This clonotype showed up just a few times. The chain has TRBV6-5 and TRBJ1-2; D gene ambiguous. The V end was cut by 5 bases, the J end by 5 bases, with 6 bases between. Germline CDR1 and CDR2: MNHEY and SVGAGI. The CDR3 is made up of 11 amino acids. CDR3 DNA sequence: TGTGCCAGCAGTAATGGGTATGGCTACACCTTC. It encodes CASSNGYGYTF.

DNA for the CDR3: TGTGCCAGCAGTTTATATCGTGAAAAACTGTTTTTT. Translation gives CASSLYREKLFF. V gene TRBV12-3 or TRBV12-4 combines with J gene TRBJ1-4; D is unresolved. There are 12 residues in the CDR3. Trimming shortened V by 2 bases and J by 7 bases, and 5 bases separated the two germline ends.

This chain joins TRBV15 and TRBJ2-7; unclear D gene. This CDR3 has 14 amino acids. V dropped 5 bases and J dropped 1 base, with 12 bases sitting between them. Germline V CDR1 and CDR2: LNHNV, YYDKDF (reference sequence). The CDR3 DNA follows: TGTGCCACCAGCCGAGTGAGAAGATCCTACGAGCAGTACTTC. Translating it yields CATSRVRRSYEQYF.

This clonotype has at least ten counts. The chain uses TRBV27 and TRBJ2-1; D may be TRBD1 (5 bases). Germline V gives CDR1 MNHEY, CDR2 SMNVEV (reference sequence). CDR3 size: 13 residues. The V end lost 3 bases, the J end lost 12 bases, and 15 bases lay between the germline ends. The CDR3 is CASSFQIGARQFF. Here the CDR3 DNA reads TGTGCCAGCAGTTTCCAAATAGGGGCCCGGCAGTTCTTC.

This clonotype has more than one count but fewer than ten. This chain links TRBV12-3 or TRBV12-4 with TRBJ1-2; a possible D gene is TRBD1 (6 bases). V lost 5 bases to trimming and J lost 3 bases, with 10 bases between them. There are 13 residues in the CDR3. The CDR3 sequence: CASSAGVYYGYTF. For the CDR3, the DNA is TGTGCCAGCAGTGCAGGGGTCTACTATGGCTACACCTTC.

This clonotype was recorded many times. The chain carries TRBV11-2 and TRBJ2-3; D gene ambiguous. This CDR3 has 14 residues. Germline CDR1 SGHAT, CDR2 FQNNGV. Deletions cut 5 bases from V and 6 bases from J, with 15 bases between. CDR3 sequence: CASSAAMFRDTQYF. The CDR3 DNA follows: TGTGCCAGCAGCGCGGCTATGTTTAGGGATACGCAGTATTTT.

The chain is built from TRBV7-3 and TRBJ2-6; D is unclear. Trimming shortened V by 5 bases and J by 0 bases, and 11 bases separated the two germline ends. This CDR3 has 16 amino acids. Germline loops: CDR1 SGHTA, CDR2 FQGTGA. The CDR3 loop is CASSGQISSGANVLTF. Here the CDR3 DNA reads TGTGCCAGCAGCGGCCAGATCTCCTCTGGGGCCAACGTCCTGACTTTC.

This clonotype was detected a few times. In DNA form, the CDR3 reads TGCACCAGCAGCGGGGACAGGGAAGGCAATGAGCAGTTCTTC. It codes for CTSSGDREGNEQFF. The rearrangement joins TRBV1 to TRBJ2-1; TRBD1 is the table's D call and was not checked against the DNA. TRBV1 is a known pseudogene. The CDR3 has 14 amino acids.

For the CDR3, the DNA is TGTGCCAGCAGCCGGACACCTCCCATCACTGAAGCTTTCTTT. Translating gives CASSRTPPITEAFF. The chain employs TRBV3-1 and TRBJ1-1; possibly TRBD1 for D (5 bases). Trimming took off 4 bases at V and 4 bases at J, with 13 bases between the two ends. The CDR3 is 14 amino acids. Per germline, CDR1 LGHDT and CDR2 YNNKEL (reference sequence).

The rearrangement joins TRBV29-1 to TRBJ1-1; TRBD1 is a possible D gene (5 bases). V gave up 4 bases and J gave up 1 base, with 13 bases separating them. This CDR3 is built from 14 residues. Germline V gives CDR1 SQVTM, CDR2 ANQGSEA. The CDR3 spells CSVGLGVGNTEAFF. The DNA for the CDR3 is TGCAGCGTTGGTTTGGGGGTTGGGAACACTGAAGCTTTCTTT.

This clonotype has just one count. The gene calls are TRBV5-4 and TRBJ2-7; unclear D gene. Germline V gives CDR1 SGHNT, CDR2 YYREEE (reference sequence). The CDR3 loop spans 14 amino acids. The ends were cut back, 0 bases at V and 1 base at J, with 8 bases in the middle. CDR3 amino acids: CASSLAADSYEQYF. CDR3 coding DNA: TGTGCCAGCAGCTTGGCGGCGGATTCCTACGAGCAGTACTTC. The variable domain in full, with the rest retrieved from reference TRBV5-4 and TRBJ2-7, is ETGVTQSPTHLIKTRGQQVTLRCSSQSGHNTVSWYQQALGQGPQFIFQYYREEENGRGNFPPRFSGLQFPNYSSELNVNALELDDSALYLCASSLAADSYEQYFGPGTRLTVT.

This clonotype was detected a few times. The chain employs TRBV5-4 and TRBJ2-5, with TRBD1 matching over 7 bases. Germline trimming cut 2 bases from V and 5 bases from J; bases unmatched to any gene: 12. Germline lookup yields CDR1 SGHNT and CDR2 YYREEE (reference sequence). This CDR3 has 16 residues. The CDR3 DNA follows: TGTGCCAGCAGCTTCCGGTCCGGGACAGAGGTGGAGACCCAGTACTTC. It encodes CASSFRSGTEVETQYF. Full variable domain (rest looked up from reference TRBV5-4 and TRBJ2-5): ETGVTQSPTHLIKTRGQQVTLRCSSQSGHNTVSWYQQALGQGPQFIFQYYREEENGRGNFPPRFSGLQFPNYSSELNVNALELDDSALYLCASSFRSGTEVETQYFGPGTRLLVL.

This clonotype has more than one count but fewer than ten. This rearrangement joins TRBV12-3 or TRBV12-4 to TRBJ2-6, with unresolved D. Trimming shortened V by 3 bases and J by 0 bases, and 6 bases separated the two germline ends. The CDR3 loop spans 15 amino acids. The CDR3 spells CASSFSVSGANVLTF. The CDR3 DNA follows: TGTGCCAGCAGTTTCTCTGTCTCTGGGGCCAACGTCCTGACTTTC.

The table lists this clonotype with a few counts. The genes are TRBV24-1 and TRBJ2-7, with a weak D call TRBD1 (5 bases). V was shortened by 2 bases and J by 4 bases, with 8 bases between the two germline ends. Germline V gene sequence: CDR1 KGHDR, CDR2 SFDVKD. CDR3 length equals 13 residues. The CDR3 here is CATSDSAGYEQYF. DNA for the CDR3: TGTGCCACCAGTGATTCAGCAGGGTACGAGCAGTACTTC.

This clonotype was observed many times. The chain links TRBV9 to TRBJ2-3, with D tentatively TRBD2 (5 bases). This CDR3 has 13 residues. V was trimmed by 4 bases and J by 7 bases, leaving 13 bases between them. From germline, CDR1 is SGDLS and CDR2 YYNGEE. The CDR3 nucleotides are TGTGCCAGCAGCCCAACGCGGGTAAATACGCAGTATTTT. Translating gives CASSPTRVNTQYF. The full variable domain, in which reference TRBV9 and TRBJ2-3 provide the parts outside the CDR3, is DSGVTQTPKHLITATGQRVTLRCSPRSGDLSVYWYQQSLDQGLQFLIQYYNGEERAKGNILERFSAQQFPDLHSELNLSSLELGDSALYFCASSPTRVNTQYFGPGTRLTVL.

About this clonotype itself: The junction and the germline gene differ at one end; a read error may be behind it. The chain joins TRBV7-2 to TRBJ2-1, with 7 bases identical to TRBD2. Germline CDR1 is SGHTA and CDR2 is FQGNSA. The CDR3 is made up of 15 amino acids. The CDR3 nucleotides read TGTGCCAGCAGCTTAGGCGGGAGCTCCAACAATGAGCAGTTCTTC. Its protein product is CASSLGGSSNNEQFF.

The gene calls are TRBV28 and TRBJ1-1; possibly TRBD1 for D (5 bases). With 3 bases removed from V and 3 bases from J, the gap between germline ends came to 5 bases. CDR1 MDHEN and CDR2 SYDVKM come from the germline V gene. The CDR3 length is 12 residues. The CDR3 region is CASSFRDTEAFF. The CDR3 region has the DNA TGTGCCAGCAGTTTCAGGGACACTGAAGCTTTCTTT.

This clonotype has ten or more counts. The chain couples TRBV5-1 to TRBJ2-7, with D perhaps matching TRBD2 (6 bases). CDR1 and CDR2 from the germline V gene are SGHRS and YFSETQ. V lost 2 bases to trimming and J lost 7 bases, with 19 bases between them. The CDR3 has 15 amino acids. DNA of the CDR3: TGCGCCAGCAGCTTACCTGGGATATGGGGAGGTGAGCAGTACTTC. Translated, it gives CASSLPGIWGGEQYF.

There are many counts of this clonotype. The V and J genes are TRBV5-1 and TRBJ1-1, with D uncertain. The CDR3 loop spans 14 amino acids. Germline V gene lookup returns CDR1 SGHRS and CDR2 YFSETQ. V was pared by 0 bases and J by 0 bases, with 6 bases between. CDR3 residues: CASSLGSLNTEAFF. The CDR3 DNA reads TGCGCCAGCAGCTTGGGATCCCTGAACACTGAAGCTTTCTTT.

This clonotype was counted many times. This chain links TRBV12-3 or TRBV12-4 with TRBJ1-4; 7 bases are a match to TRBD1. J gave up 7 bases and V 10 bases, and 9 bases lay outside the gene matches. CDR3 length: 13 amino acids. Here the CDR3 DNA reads TGTGCCAACCTTGGGACAGTTTCTGAAAAACTGTTTTTT. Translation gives CANLGTVSEKLFF.

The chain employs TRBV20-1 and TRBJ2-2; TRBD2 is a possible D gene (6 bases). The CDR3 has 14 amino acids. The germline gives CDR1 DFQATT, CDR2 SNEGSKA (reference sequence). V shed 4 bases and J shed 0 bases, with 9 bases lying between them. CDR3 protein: CSAIRDSNTGELFF. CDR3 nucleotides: TGCAGTGCTATCCGGGACTCGAACACCGGGGAGCTGTTTTTT.

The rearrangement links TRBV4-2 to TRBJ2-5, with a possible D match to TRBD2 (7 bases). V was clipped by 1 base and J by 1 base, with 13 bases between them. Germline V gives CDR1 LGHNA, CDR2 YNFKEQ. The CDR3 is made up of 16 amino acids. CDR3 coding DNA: TGTGCCAGCAGCCAAGCCGGGGGAGGGGGCCAAGAGACCCAGTACTTC. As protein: CASSQAGGGGQETQYF.

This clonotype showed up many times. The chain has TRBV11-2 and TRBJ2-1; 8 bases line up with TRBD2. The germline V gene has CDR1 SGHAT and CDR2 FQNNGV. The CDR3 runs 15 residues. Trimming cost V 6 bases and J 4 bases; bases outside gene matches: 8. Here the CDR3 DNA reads TGTGCCAGCAGTCCGACTAGCGTAATATACAATGAGCAGTTCTTC. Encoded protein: CASSPTSVIYNEQFF.

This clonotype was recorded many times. The DNA for the CDR3 is TGTGCCAGCAGCGTAGTGGCAGAGAACACTGAAGCTTTCTTT. Its protein is CASSVVAENTEAFF. The rearrangement uses TRBV9 and TRBJ1-1; D is uncertain. This CDR3 contains 14 residues. Trimming took off 0 bases at V and 1 base at J, with 7 bases between the two ends. Germline-derived CDR1 and CDR2 are SGDLS and YYNGEE.

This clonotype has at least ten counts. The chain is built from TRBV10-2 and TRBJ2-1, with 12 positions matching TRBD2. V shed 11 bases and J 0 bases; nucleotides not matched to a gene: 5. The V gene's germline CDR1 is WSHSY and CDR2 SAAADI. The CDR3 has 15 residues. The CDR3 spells CASRTSGISYNEQFF. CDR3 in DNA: TGCGCCTCCCGGACTAGCGGGATCTCCTACAATGAGCAGTTCTTC.

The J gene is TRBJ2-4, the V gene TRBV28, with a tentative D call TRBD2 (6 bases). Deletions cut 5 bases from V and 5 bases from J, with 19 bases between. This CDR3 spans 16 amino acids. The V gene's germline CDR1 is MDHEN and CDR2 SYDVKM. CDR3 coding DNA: TGTGCCAGCAGTCCTATGCCCGGGACGGGGGAAAACATTCAGTACTTC. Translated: CASSPMPGTGENIQYF.

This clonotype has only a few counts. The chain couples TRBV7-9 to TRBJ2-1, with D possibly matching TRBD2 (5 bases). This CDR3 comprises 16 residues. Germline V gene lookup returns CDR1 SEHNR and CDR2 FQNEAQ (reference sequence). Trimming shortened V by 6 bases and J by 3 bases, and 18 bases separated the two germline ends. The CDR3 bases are TGTGCCAGCAGTGCGGTGGGAGAGACCCTCTACAATGAGCAGTTCTTC. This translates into CASSAVGETLYNEQFF.